This section outlines one TCR beta chain sequence together with its context. Its antigen remains undetermined. The junction shows a germline mismatch at one end, possibly a read error. The CDR3 regions of human TCRbeta chains were analyzed by immunosequencing. In the source study's methods: TCRs in the repertoires were matched against a reference library of SARS-CoV-2-specific TCRs that had been generated with the MIRA antigen-specificity platform. Breadth was defined as the fraction of unique TCRs that were SARS-CoV-2-associated, and depth was defined as the fraction of total T cells that were SARS-CoV-2-associated. Using the MIRA data, each spike-specific TCR was mapped to the spike region that the TCR reacts to and placed in a CD4 or CD8 class. Log10-transformed breadth and depth values were compared by one-way ANOVA with Sidak's multiple comparisons tests. Not all clones reach the TCRdb copy of this immuneACCESS table, which keeps in-frame sequences only. Checked studies attribute under half of the gap to unresolved V genes and leave the rest unexplained. V, J and clone size were drawn from that table, and D and trimming were deduced from the DNA. The table for this sample lists 120,000 to 150,000 clones; around nine tenths of them were counted only once. The ten largest clones add up to 4% to 6% of the sample.

Taken with the paper, the label for time point translates to: baseline before first vaccination. The vaccinee samples were drawn from two UK trials, COV001 and COV002, one of which was a single-blind randomized controlled phase 2/3 trial testing AZD1222 (ChAdOx1 nCoV-19) in healthy adults. Trial participant PBMC samples were collected at day 0 and day 28 after the second dose for TCRbeta chain sequencing. The data were taken from a study of T cell responses to AZD1222 COVID-19 vaccine (dated by TCRdb to 2020 to 2022). Notes on the research overall: Because spike-specific TCR depth and breadth did not differ between the two schedules, AZD1222 recipients who got a second dose at roughly 4 weeks were pooled with those who got a second dose at roughly 12 weeks. TCR sequencing covered fewer than 250 trial participants: 200 to 220 given two doses of AZD1222 and around 25 given two doses of MenACWY control vaccine. Trial participants were enrolled into age subgroups of 18-55, 56-69 and 70-plus years, which contained roughly 140, 27 and 60 TCR-sequenced participants, respectively. Here is what the overall study found, with its caveats: Nearly half of unique spike-specific TCRs reportedly recognized epitopes outside regions mutated in the B.1.351 and B.1.1.7 variants. Participants were mostly white British, with more females than males. The authors suggested clonal diversity may have been underestimated. Because no day 14 peak-response samples were available, repertoires were characterized only after the peak T cell response. Vaccine-associated CD4 TCRs spanned the whole spike protein, with dominant responses in regions 160-218 and 743-854. Conclusions about previously exposed vaccinees are limited, since just five or six AZD1222 recipients were seropositive for SARS-CoV-2 at baseline. The 56-69-year group was small, and its depth increase did not reach significance, likely because of low power. Spike-specific TCR breadth and depth rose significantly after two AZD1222 doses compared with day 0 and with MenACWY recipients.

The germline V gene (reference sequence) sets CDR1 to SSHAT and CDR2 to FNYEAQ. The CDR3 measures 16 amino acids from cysteine to phenylalanine. Just CDR3 DNA is preserved here, 48 bases in frame from base 1. Rearrangement joined TRBV7-7 to TRBJ2-2, with 9 middle bases fitting TRBD2. The clonotype comes from an adult in good health. This material consisted of peripheral blood, taken on day 0 of AZD1222 vaccination. The DNA sequence reads TGTGCTAGCAGCCCCTCTAGCGGGGCGAACACCGGGGAGCTGTTTTTT. This encodes CASSPSSGANTGELFF.